This TCR beta chain was retrieved from a study of T cell responses to AZD1222 COVID-19 vaccine (dated by TCRdb to the early 2020s). About the full investigation: AZD1222 recipients whose second dose came at about 4 weeks and those whose second dose came at about 12 weeks were combined into one group, since spike-specific TCR depth and breadth did not differ between the two schedules. TCR sequencing was performed for some 250 trial participants, of whom about 200 were given two doses of AZD1222 and around 26 were given two doses of MenACWY control vaccine. Trial participants were enrolled by age into 18-55, 56-69 and 70-plus year subgroups, with 148, 28 and 57 TCR-sequenced participants respectively.

This specimen's time point label, per the study, means: baseline before first vaccination. Vaccinee samples came from UK trials COV001 and COV002, including a single-blind randomized controlled phase 2/3 trial of AZD1222 (ChAdOx1 nCoV-19) in healthy adults. For TCRbeta chain sequencing, PBMC samples from trial participants were taken at day 0 and at day 28 after the second dose. Turning to this clone: Its specific antigen is unknown. No per-base quality is available; no much larger clone lies one base away.

The paper's findings and limits, for the study overall: Participants were mostly white British and included more females than males, and it was suggested by the authors that clonal diversity may have been underestimated. Reportedly, close to half of the unique spike-specific TCRs recognized epitopes lying outside the regions that are mutated in the B.1.351 and B.1.1.7 variants. After two AZD1222 doses, spike-specific TCR breadth and depth were significantly higher than at day 0 and than in MenACWY recipients. In the small 56-69-year group, the increase in depth fell short of significance, most likely because of low power. No day 14 peak-response samples were available, so repertoires were characterized only after the peak T cell response. Conclusions about previously exposed vaccinees are limited because only six or seven AZD1222 recipients were SARS-CoV-2 seropositive at baseline. Vaccine-associated CD4 TCRs spanned the whole spike protein, with dominant responses in regions 160-218 and 743-854.

The CDR3 regions of human TCRbeta chains were subjected to immunosequencing. The original pipeline was this. Repertoire TCRs were matched against a reference library of SARS-CoV-2-specific TCRs generated with the MIRA antigen-specificity platform. Breadth was defined as the fraction of unique TCRs that were SARS-CoV-2-associated, and depth was defined as the fraction of total T cells that were SARS-CoV-2-associated. Each spike-specific TCR was assigned to its reactive spike region and to a CD4 or CD8 class using the MIRA data. Log10-transformed breadth and depth values were compared by one-way ANOVA with Sidak's multiple comparisons tests. Entries here come from immuneACCESS through TCRdb and include only in-frame sequences with V and J called. Some clones fail to appear in such tables; in the studies checked, an unresolved V gene covers under half of the shortfall, and the cause of the remainder is unknown. The V and J calls and the clone size are those of that table, but D and trimming were determined from the DNA. For this sample there are 100,000 to 150,000 clones; over 90% appear just once. Roughly 5.6% of the sample is held by the ten biggest clonotypes.

From cysteine to phenylalanine, the CDR3 is 15 amino acids long. Only CDR3 DNA is held: 45 bases, read in frame from base 1. Taken from the germline V gene, the CDR1 and CDR2 loops are MGHDK and SYGVNS. V lost 0 bases and J lost 5 bases; the stretch between them is 13 bases long. This chain is built from TRBV25-1 and TRBJ1-1; the D segment could be TRBD1, given 6 matching bases. This TCR derives from an adult in good health. The sequences come from peripheral blood, collected on day 0 of AZD1222 vaccination. CDR3 sequence: CASSEYHGGRTEAFF. The sequenced DNA: TGTGCCAGCAGTGAATACCATGGGGGCAGAACTGAAGCTTTCTTT.